The 29 T cell receptor beta chains below all came from one sample that was sequenced in a study of glioma-infiltrating T cells after dendritic cell vaccination. This sample's time point: after dendritic cell vaccination, including at tumor progression/relapse. Here immunoSEQ multiplex PCR was the method, and the copy in TCRdb shows in-frame clones only, minus some. Among about 94,000 clones listed, 65% to 85% were seen once. Sample: blood, taken after dendritic cell vaccination. These TCRs come from a human donor with glioblastoma.

In this sample, this clone turned up once. The genes are TRBV30 and TRBJ1-6, with D tentatively TRBD1 (5 bases). The CDR3 extends over 13 amino acids. V lost 5 bases, J lost 4 bases, and 9 bases lay in between. Germline V gene lookup returns CDR1 GTSNPN and CDR2 SVGIG (reference sequence). The CDR3 loop is CAWAGRYNSPLHF. CDR3 nucleotides: TGTGCCTGGGCGGGACGGTATAATTCACCCCTCCACTTT.

The chain is built from TRBV5-1 and TRBJ2-7, with TRBD2 matching over 10 bases. Germline values: CDR1 SGHRS, CDR2 YFSETQ. The CDR3 runs 15 residues. With V trimmed by 4 bases and J by 4 bases, 8 bases remained unmatched. CDR3: CASSDLAGELYEQYF. The CDR3 DNA sequence: TGCGCCAGCAGCGATCTAGCGGGAGAATTGTACGAGCAGTACTTC.

This clone was counted a few times. The rearrangement joins TRBV11-3 to TRBJ2-2; unclear D gene. Germline V gene data show CDR1 as SGHNT and CDR2 as YENEEA. The V end was cut by 1 base, the J end by 2 bases, with 8 bases between. CDR3 size: 15 residues. The DNA for the CDR3 is TGTGCCAGCAGCTTAGGGTACAGAAACACCGGGGAGCTGTTTTTT. Protein sequence: CASSLGYRNTGELFF. Using reference TRBV11-3 and TRBJ2-2 for the parts outside the CDR3, the full variable domain is EAGVVQSPRYKIIEKKQPVAFWCNPISGHNTLYWYLQNLGQGPELLIRYENEEAVDDSQLPKDRFSAERLKGVDSTLKIQPAELGDSAVYLCASSLGYRNTGELFFGEGSRLTVL.

V gene TRBV28 combines with J gene TRBJ2-4; TRBD2 matches 7 bases. The trim removed 7 bases at V and 8 bases at J, leaving 8 bases unmatched. The CDR3 is 13 amino acids. The V gene's germline CDR1 is MDHEN and CDR2 SYDVKM. CDR3 coding DNA: TGTGCCAGCACCCCCCCAGGGAGGGACATTCAGTACTTC. It yields the protein CASTPPGRDIQYF.

The sample holds a few counts of this clone. This chain joins TRBV7-9 and TRBJ1-5; D possibly corresponds to TRBD1 (6 bases). Trimming cost V 1 base and J 6 bases, with 10 bases left between them. This CDR3 has 14 amino acids. The germline V gene has CDR1 SEHNR and CDR2 FQNEAQ (reference sequence). The CDR3 region is CASSLGVGAQPQHF. In DNA, the CDR3 is TGTGCCAGCAGCTTAGGTGTGGGGGCTCAGCCCCAGCATTTT.

The chain carries TRBV29-1 and TRBJ1-1, with a weak D call TRBD1 (6 bases). The germline V and J ends were trimmed by 8 bases and 5 bases, with 15 bases remaining between them. This CDR3 spans 12 amino acids. Germline CDR1 and CDR2: SQVTM and ANQGSEA. CDR3 amino acids: CSCLQGGTEAFF. The CDR3 DNA reads as TGCAGCTGTCTCCAAGGGGGAACTGAAGCTTTCTTT.

V usage is TRBV9 and J usage is TRBJ2-2, with 12 bases lining up with TRBD2. The CDR3 sequence is 19 residues long. The germline V gene has CDR1 SGDLS and CDR2 YYNGEE. J gave up 3 bases and V 0 bases, and 9 bases lay outside the gene matches. The CDR3 region is CASSVALAGGRSDTGELFF. DNA of the CDR3: TGTGCCAGCAGCGTAGCACTAGCGGGGGGCCGGAGCGACACCGGGGAGCTGTTTTTT.

This clone was seen a single time. The V gene is TRBV11-3, the J gene TRBJ2-2; D may be TRBD1 (5 bases). This CDR3 region has 15 residues. With 2 bases removed from V and 4 bases from J, the gap between germline ends came to 11 bases. Germline CDR1 and CDR2: SGHNT and YENEEA. In nucleotides, the CDR3 is TGTGCCAGCAGCTTATTGCAGGGATTCACCGGGGAGCTGTTTTTT. It encodes CASSLLQGFTGELFF.

The V gene is TRBV10-2, the J gene TRBJ2-1; TRBD2 aligns across 7 bases. Germline V CDR1 and CDR2: WSHSY, SAAADI. Unmatched junction bases numbered 6, after V lost 10 bases and J lost 3 bases. The CDR3 sequence is 13 residues long. The CDR3 DNA follows: TGCGCCACCTTCAGCGGGAACTACAATGAGCAGTTCTTC. Translated, it gives CATFSGNYNEQFF.

The chain links TRBV25-1 to TRBJ1-2; 7 bases map to TRBD1. There are 13 residues in the CDR3. The V gene end was trimmed by 4 bases and the J gene end by 3 bases; junction bases not matched to a gene: 2. Germline assignment: CDR1 MGHDK and CDR2 SYGVNS. Here the CDR3 DNA reads TGTGCCAGCAGTGTTGGGACAGACTATGGCTACACCTTC. It encodes CASSVGTDYGYTF.

The chain links TRBV6-5 to TRBJ1-5; no firm D call. The germline V gene encodes CDR1 MNHEY and CDR2 SVGAGI. V gave up 0 bases and J gave up 7 bases, with 10 bases separating them. The CDR3 is made up of 14 amino acids. The CDR3 sequence: CASSYSVYRQPQHF. In DNA form, the CDR3 reads TGTGCCAGCAGTTACTCGGTTTATAGACAGCCCCAGCATTTT.

This chain links TRBV5-1 with TRBJ2-5, with 9 positions matching TRBD1. Per germline, CDR1 SGHRS and CDR2 YFSETQ. The CDR3 length is 14 residues. The V gene end was trimmed by 3 bases and the J gene end by 3 bases; junction bases not matched to a gene: 3. CDR3 nucleotides: TGCGCCAGCAGCTGGGACAGGGCCAAAGAGACCCAGTACTTC. It encodes CASSWDRAKETQYF.

The chain recombines TRBV7-9 with TRBJ2-3, with TRBD2 matching 10 bases. CDR1 is SEHNR and CDR2 is FQNEAQ in the germline V gene (reference sequence). This CDR3 region has 16 residues. V lost 5 bases, J lost 2 bases, and 7 bases stayed unmatched. CDR3: CASSQRTSGLTDTQYF. In DNA form, the CDR3 reads TGTGCCAGCAGCCAACGGACTAGCGGTCTCACAGATACGCAGTATTTT.

This rearrangement joins TRBV19 to TRBJ1-5, with a weak D call TRBD1 (5 bases). V lost 1 base to trimming and J lost 7 bases, with 8 bases between them. Germline V gives CDR1 LNHDA, CDR2 SQIVND (reference sequence). CDR3 size: 13 residues. The CDR3 bases are TGTGCCAGTAGTATAGCAGGGAAACAGCCCCAGCATTTT. Translated, it gives CASSIAGKQPQHF.

V is TRBV27 and J is TRBJ2-2; D may be TRBD2 (5 bases). The CDR3 spans 14 residues. V was cut by 4 bases and J by 2 bases, with 8 bases left in between. Looked up from germline, CDR1 is MNHEY and CDR2 is SMNVEV (reference sequence). CDR3 region: CASSSWTNTGELFF. In DNA form, the CDR3 reads TGTGCCAGCAGTTCGTGGACTAACACCGGGGAGCTGTTTTTT.

Here the CDR3 reads CAWSVLGADTQYF. The CDR3 nucleotides read TGTGCCTGGAGTGTACTGGGAGCAGATACGCAGTATTTT. The V call is TRBV30, the J call TRBJ2-3, with D possibly TRBD2 on 5 matching bases. Germline-derived CDR1 and CDR2 are GTSNPN and SVGIG (reference sequence). Trimming took 0 bases from V and 4 from J, leaving 8 bases between them. There are 13 residues in the CDR3.

This clone was seen only once. The chain joins TRBV11-2 to TRBJ2-1; weak D call: TRBD2 (5 bases). The CDR3 is made up of 15 amino acids. V was trimmed by 4 bases and J by 5 bases, leaving 15 bases between them. Germline CDR1 is SGHAT and CDR2 is FQNNGV. CDR3 sequence: CASSWIGILNNEQFF. CDR3 nucleotides: TGTGCCAGCAGCTGGATCGGGATACTAAACAATGAGCAGTTCTTC.

This clone was seen only a few times. This chain uses TRBV5-1 with TRBJ2-3; 7 bases line up with TRBD2. The junction had 11 bases not matched to a gene; V was cut back by 4 bases and J by 6 bases. CDR1 is SGHRS, CDR2 YFSETQ, per germline. The CDR3 extends over 15 amino acids. CDR3 loop: CASSPRDYGRDTQYF. The CDR3 bases are TGCGCCAGCAGCCCGCGGGACTATGGAAGGGATACGCAGTATTTT.

This clone was seen only once. This chain connects TRBV21-1 to TRBJ1-2; the D call of TRBD1 is as the table states it, not checked on the DNA. TRBV21-1 is shown as a pseudogene. The CDR3 totals 15 residues. This CDR3 reads CASSAPGQQPWGYTF. The CDR3 DNA follows: TGTGCCAGCAGCGCGCCGGGACAGCAGCCTTGGGGCTACACCTTC.

V usage is TRBV29-1 and J usage is TRBJ2-7; 7 nucleotides align to TRBD1. Unmatched junction bases numbered 7, after V lost 4 bases and J lost 4 bases. The CDR3 has 13 amino acids. Germline V lookup: CDR1 SQVTM, CDR2 ANQGSEA. In DNA form, the CDR3 reads TGCAGCGTTGGGCAGGGGGTAAGTTACGAGCAGTACTTC. Translated: CSVGQGVSYEQYF.

The J gene is TRBJ2-2, the V gene TRBV28, with a tentative D call TRBD2 (6 bases). CDR1 is MDHEN and CDR2 is SYDVKM in the germline V gene. V lost 6 bases and J 6 bases, leaving 26 bases between the germline ends. The CDR3 contains 18 residues. The CDR3 spells CASSSPPGGMAWAGELFF. Written as DNA, the CDR3 is TGTGCCAGCAGCTCCCCGCCCGGAGGGATGGCTTGGGCCGGGGAGCTGTTTTTT.

The chain is built from TRBV6-6 and TRBJ2-1, with 10 positions matching TRBD2. The CDR3 runs to 16 residues. The J segment lost 7 bases and the V segment lost 6 bases, leaving 12 bases of the junction unmatched. Germline V gene sequence: CDR1 MNHNY, CDR2 SVGAGI (reference sequence). The CDR3 here is CASSALASGSWNEQFF. Written as DNA, the CDR3 is TGTGCCAGCAGCGCCCTCGCTAGCGGGAGCTGGAATGAGCAGTTCTTC.

The DNA of the CDR3 is TGCGCCAGCAGCCAAGATGGGACAGGGTTCGGTGGCTACACCTTC. As protein: CASSQDGTGFGGYTF. This chain connects TRBV4-1 to TRBJ1-2; 9 nucleotides align to TRBD1. This CDR3 is built from 15 residues. With V trimmed by 0 bases and J by 7 bases, 6 bases remained unmatched. Per germline, CDR1 MGHRA and CDR2 YSYEKL.

The V call is TRBV9, the J call TRBJ2-5; the match to TRBD1 covers 7 bases. Losses at the gene ends were 2 bases for V and 2 bases for J; bases not matched to a gene: 3. The CDR3 consists of 14 residues. The germline CDR1 and CDR2 sequences are SGDLS and YYNGEE. CDR3 region: CASSVRDSQETQYF. The CDR3 region has the DNA TGTGCCAGCAGCGTCAGGGACAGTCAAGAGACCCAGTACTTC. Together with reference TRBV9 and TRBJ2-5, the CDR3 gives the full variable domain: DSGVTQTPKHLITATGQRVTLRCSPRSGDLSVYWYQQSLDQGLQFLIQYYNGEERAKGNILERFSAQQFPDLHSELNLSSLELGDSALYFCASSVRDSQETQYFGPGTRLLVL.

This chain joins TRBV10-1 and TRBJ2-5; a weak D match, TRBD2 (6 bases). Germline loops: CDR1 WNHNN, CDR2 SYGVQD (reference sequence). V was pared by 0 bases and J by 4 bases, with 9 bases between. CDR3 length equals 14 residues. The CDR3 here is CASSESLGGETQYF. The CDR3, as DNA: TGCGCCAGCAGTGAGTCGTTGGGGGGAGAGACCCAGTACTTC.

This chain links TRBV20-1 with TRBJ1-2; D may be TRBD1 (5 bases). Trimming stripped 7 bases from V and 8 bases from J, with 14 bases between. Germline-derived CDR1 and CDR2 are DFQATT and SNEGSKA (reference sequence). The CDR3 runs to 11 residues. The CDR3 nucleotides are TGCAGTGACGTTCGGGAGGGGGGCTACACCTTC. It encodes CSDVREGGYTF.

The chain is built from TRBV19 and TRBJ2-1; 9 bases align to TRBD1. This CDR3 region has 17 residues. V dropped 5 bases and J dropped 7; count of bases not matched to a gene: 15. Germline assignment: CDR1 LNHDA and CDR2 SQIVND (reference sequence). The CDR3 DNA reads as TGTGCCAGTAGTCCCCCGGGACAGGGAGTAAATAGGAATGAGCAGTTCTTC. Its translation is CASSPPGQGVNRNEQFF.

The chain has TRBV30 and TRBJ1-4, with no clear D. The germline gives CDR1 GTSNPN, CDR2 SVGIG (reference sequence). Between the trimmed V and J ends, which lost 3 bases and 8 bases, there was a span of 19 bases. This CDR3 has 15 amino acids. CDR3 DNA sequence: TGTGCCTGGAGCGGGTGGGGTCGGGAAGAGGAAAAACTGTTTTTT. This encodes CAWSGWGREEEKLFF.

The chain couples TRBV5-1 to TRBJ1-4, with TRBD1 as a possible D gene (6 bases). This CDR3 region has 15 residues. V was trimmed by 0 bases and J by 4 bases, leaving 10 bases between them. Germline V lookup: CDR1 SGHRS, CDR2 YFSETQ. The CDR3: CASSLGQAINEKLFF. In DNA form, the CDR3 reads TGCGCCAGCAGCTTGGGACAGGCGATTAATGAAAAACTGTTTTTT.